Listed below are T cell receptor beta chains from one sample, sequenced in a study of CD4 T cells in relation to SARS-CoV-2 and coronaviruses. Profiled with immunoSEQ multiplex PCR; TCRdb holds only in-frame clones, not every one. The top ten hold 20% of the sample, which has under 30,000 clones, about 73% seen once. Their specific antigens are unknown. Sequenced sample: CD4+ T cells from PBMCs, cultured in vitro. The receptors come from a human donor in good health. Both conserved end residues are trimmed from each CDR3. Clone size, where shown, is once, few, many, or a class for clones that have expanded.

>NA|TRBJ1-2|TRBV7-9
ASSLEDGYT
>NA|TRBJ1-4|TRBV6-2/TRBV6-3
ASSTRAYNEKLF
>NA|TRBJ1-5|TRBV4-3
ASSQDLTSNQPQH
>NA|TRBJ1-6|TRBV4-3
ASSQGWVNSPLH
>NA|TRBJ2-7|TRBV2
ASSVDGPGLAGVPYEQY
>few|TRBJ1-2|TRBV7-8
ASSLSTGDVFGYT
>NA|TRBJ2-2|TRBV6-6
ASKEGYSNTGELF
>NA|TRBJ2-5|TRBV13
ASSSLSSGRVQY
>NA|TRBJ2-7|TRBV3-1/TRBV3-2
ASSQDIEARIYEQY
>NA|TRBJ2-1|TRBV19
ASSRDRGPYNEQF
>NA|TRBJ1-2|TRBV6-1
ASSENRGYGYT
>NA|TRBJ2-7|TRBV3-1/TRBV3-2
ASSQGLSYEQY
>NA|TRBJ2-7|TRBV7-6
ASSLTLAGANLDEQY
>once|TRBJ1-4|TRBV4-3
ASSQVGTGGEKLF
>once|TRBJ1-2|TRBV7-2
ASSLVFRAGVGGYT
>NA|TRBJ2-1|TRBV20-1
SAIDRRGTYNEQF
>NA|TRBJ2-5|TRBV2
ASSDRVEETQY
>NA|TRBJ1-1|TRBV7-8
ASSSKMGTEAF
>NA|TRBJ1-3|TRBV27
ASSFGGGSGNTIY
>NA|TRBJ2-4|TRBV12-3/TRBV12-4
ASSLRLAGIQY
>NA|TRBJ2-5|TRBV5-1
ASTLGTGGGGEQETQY
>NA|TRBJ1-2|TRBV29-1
SAGTGGDYGYT